Listed here are 7 T cell receptor beta chains from one sample, sequenced in a study of cytomegalovirus exposure and HLA in healthy donors. TCRdb's copy holds only in-frame clones and misses some; the assay was immunoSEQ multiplex PCR. This table has about 280,000 clones, 86% appearing once. The sequenced sample was PBMCs. Receptor source: a woman aged 18-29 years in good health and CMV-seronegative.

In regard to this clone: At the DNA level, this CDR3 is encoded by other sequences in the same sample as well. The chain has TRBV5-1 and TRBJ1-2; 7 bases line up with TRBD1. Germline CDR1 and CDR2: SGHRS and YFSETQ. Unmatched junction bases numbered 3, after V lost 0 bases and J lost 4 bases. This CDR3 has 14 amino acids. The CDR3 loop reads CASSLGQGPYGYTF. The CDR3 nucleotides read TGCGCCAGCAGCTTGGGACAGGGCCCCTATGGCTACACCTTC. Full variable domain (outside the CDR3, taken from reference TRBV5-1 and TRBJ1-2): KAGVTQTPRYLIKTRGQQVTLSCSPISGHRSVSWYQQTPGQGLQFLFEYFSETQRNKGNFPGRFSGRQFSNSRSEMNVSTLELGDSALYLCASSLGQGPYGYTFGSGTRLTVV.

V is TRBV6-6 and J is TRBJ1-5; D call uncertain. Trimming left V 2 bases short and J 6 bases short, with 17 bases between. CDR3 size: 16 residues. Germline V gives CDR1 MNHNY, CDR2 SVGAGI (reference sequence). CDR3 in amino acids: CASSYHREKAGQPQHF. Written as DNA, the CDR3 is TGTGCCAGCAGTTACCATAGAGAGAAGGCAGGTCAGCCCCAGCATTTT.

Note on this clone: Additional DNA sequences in this sample encode the identical CDR3. The V and J genes are TRBV7-2 and TRBJ1-3, with TRBD1 as a possible D gene (5 bases). Per the germline V gene, CDR1 is SGHTA and CDR2 is FQGNSA. The CDR3 has 14 amino acids. Trimming shortened V by 5 bases and J by 0 bases, and 8 bases separated the two germline ends. Written as DNA, the CDR3 is TGTGCCAGCAGCAGCAGGGTCTCTGGAAACACCATATATTTT. It specifies CASSSRVSGNTIYF.

This rearrangement joins TRBV29-1 to TRBJ1-2, with TRBD1 as a possible D gene (5 bases). Germline assignment: CDR1 SQVTM and CDR2 ANQGSEA. The CDR3 length is 14 residues. Trimming removed 5 bases at V and 0 bases at J, with 13 bases between. The CDR3 DNA sequence: TGCAGCGTTTGTACAGGAGATGCTAACTATGGCTACACCTTC. This encodes CSVCTGDANYGYTF. The variable domain in full, completed from reference TRBV29-1 and TRBJ1-2, reads SAVISQKPSRDICQRGTSLTIQCQVDSQVTMMFWYRQQPGQSLTLIATANQGSEATYESGFVIDKFPISRPNLTFSTLTVSNMSPEDSSIYLCSVCTGDANYGYTFGSGTRLTVV.

The chain employs TRBV7-7 and TRBJ1-2; D gene unclear. The CDR3 covers 13 residues. Trimming took 5 bases from V and 8 from J, leaving 15 bases between them. The germline gives CDR1 SSHAT, CDR2 FNYEAQ (reference sequence). CDR3 DNA sequence: TGTGCCAGCAGCCGCAGAGGGCATGGAGGCTACACCTTC. It encodes CASSRRGHGGYTF.

The chain uses TRBV6-1 and TRBJ2-7; 8 bases are shared with TRBD1. With V trimmed by 2 bases and J by 2 bases, 20 bases remained unmatched. CDR1 is MNHNS, CDR2 SASEGT, per germline. The CDR3 is 20 amino acids. The CDR3 nucleotides read TGTGCCAGCAGTGAAAAGGGCTACAAGAATCCCGGGACAGGCCCCTACGAGCAGTACTTC. Translation: CASSEKGYKNPGTGPYEQYF.

This sequence joins TRBV7-2 and TRBJ2-1, with 16 nucleotides matching TRBD2. Germline assignment: CDR1 SGHTA and CDR2 FQGNSA. J gave up 9 bases and V 1 base, and 9 bases lay outside the gene matches. The CDR3 runs 18 residues. CDR3 nucleotides: TGTGCCAGCAGCTTAGGGGCCGGGACTAGCGGGGGGGCAGGTGAGCAGTTCTTC. It yields the protein CASSLGAGTSGGAGEQFF.